These 16 T cell receptor beta chains were all obtained from the same sample, sequenced in a study of radiation and T cells in renal cell carcinoma. Repertoires were generated with immunoSEQ multiplex PCR, while TCRdb's copy carries only in-frame clones and drops some. The profile covers roughly 150,000 clones, with about 87% appearing a single time and about 4% taken by the ten largest. Time point: baseline pretreatment blood. The treatment denotes: 15 Gy SBRT to primary tumor, nephrectomy 4 weeks later. This sample comprised blood, obtained from a patient whose treatment included radiotherapy and nephrectomy. These receptors came from a woman in her seventies with renal cell carcinoma.

This clone was seen once. The gene calls are TRBV10-3 and TRBJ2-1, with TRBD2 matching over 12 bases. The junction had 7 bases not matched to a gene; V was cut back by 8 bases and J by 5 bases. The CDR3 consists of 15 residues. In germline, CDR1 is ENHRY, CDR2 SYGVKD. CDR3: CAIGPSGGDHNEQFF. Here the CDR3 DNA reads TGTGCCATCGGCCCTAGCGGGGGGGACCACAATGAGCAGTTCTTC.

The sample holds one count of this clone. The chain links TRBV6-4 to TRBJ1-2, with D unclear. Trimming cost V 2 bases and J 8 bases, with 9 bases left between them. The CDR3 sequence is 12 residues long. Germline CDR1 MRHNA, CDR2 SNTAGT. This CDR3 reads CASSDRMGGYTF. CDR3 coding DNA: TGTGCCAGCAGTGACCGCATGGGAGGCTACACCTTC.

The chain uses TRBV5-4 and TRBJ2-6; 10 bases fit TRBD1. The CDR3 totals 17 residues. Germline-derived CDR1 and CDR2 are SGHNT and YYREEE (reference sequence). The J segment lost 0 bases and the V segment lost 3 bases, leaving 3 bases of the junction unmatched. The CDR3 DNA sequence: TGTGCCAGCAGCTCGGACAGGGGGAGCTCTGGGGCCAACGTCCTGACTTTC. Amino acid sequence: CASSSDRGSSGANVLTF. The full variable domain, in which reference TRBV5-4 and TRBJ2-6 provide the parts outside the CDR3, is ETGVTQSPTHLIKTRGQQVTLRCSSQSGHNTVSWYQQALGQGPQFIFQYYREEENGRGNFPPRFSGLQFPNYSSELNVNALELDDSALYLCASSSDRGSSGANVLTFGAGSRLTVL.

J is TRBJ2-4 and V is TRBV10-3; 7 positions agree with TRBD1. Trimming took 2 bases from V and 4 from J; bases not matched to a gene: 5. Germline V gives CDR1 ENHRY, CDR2 SYGVKD. The CDR3 extends over 15 amino acids. Here the CDR3 DNA reads TGTGCCATCAGTGAGGGACAGGCGGCTAAAAACATTCAGTACTTC. Protein sequence: CAISEGQAAKNIQYF.

The chain carries TRBV13 and TRBJ1-2; 7 bases align to TRBD1. Germline V gene sequence: CDR1 PRHDT, CDR2 FYEKMQ (reference sequence). Unmatched junction bases numbered 10, after V lost 7 bases and J lost 8 bases. The CDR3 spans 13 residues. In DNA form, the CDR3 reads TGTGCCAGCACTATGGGGAGACAGGGAGGCTACACCTTC. This translates into CASTMGRQGGYTF. Looking up the rest from reference TRBV13 and TRBJ1-2 gives the full variable domain: AAGVIQSPRHLIKEKRETATLKCYPIPRHDTVYWYQQGPGQDPQFLISFYEKMQSDKGSIPDRFSAQQFSDYHSELNMSSLELGDSALYFCASTMGRQGGYTFGSGTRLTVV.

CDR3 sequence reads: CATSGKTGELFF. The CDR3 DNA sequence: TGTGCCACCAGCGGAAAAACCGGGGAGCTGTTTTTT. The chain carries TRBV15 and TRBJ2-2; no firm D call. V shed 5 bases and J shed 5 bases, with 6 bases lying between them. Germline V lookup: CDR1 LNHNV, CDR2 YYDKDF (reference sequence). The CDR3 consists of 12 residues.

V gene TRBV29-1 combines with J gene TRBJ2-3; 7 positions match TRBD1. Unmatched junction bases numbered 5, after V lost 4 bases and J lost 1 base. The CDR3 runs to 14 residues. CDR1 is SQVTM, CDR2 ANQGSEA, per germline. Here the CDR3 DNA reads TGCAGCGTTGTGACAGGGAAGGGCACAGATACGCAGTATTTT. Encoded protein: CSVVTGKGTDTQYF.

The rearrangement links TRBV9 to TRBJ1-6; D not certain. Germline CDR1 is SGDLS and CDR2 is YYNGEE. Trimming removed 0 bases from V and 0 bases from J, with 13 bases in between. The CDR3 contains 18 residues. The CDR3 DNA reads TGTGCCAGCAGCGTAGATGGCGGCGGCAGCTCCTATAATTCACCCCTCCACTTT. Residues: CASSVDGGGSSYNSPLHF.

The chain links TRBV11-2 to TRBJ1-6; no firm D call. Per the germline V gene, CDR1 is SGHAT and CDR2 is FQNNGV. V lost 5 bases and J lost 10, with 18 bases in between. The CDR3 runs 15 residues. As DNA, the CDR3 is TGTGCCAGCAGCACAATCGGACCAAGGTTATCACCCCTCCACTTT. This gives the protein CASSTIGPRLSPLHF.

This chain uses TRBV7-2 with TRBJ2-5; TRBD2 matches 10 bases. With V trimmed by 2 bases and J by 5 bases, 5 bases remained unmatched. Germline V gene data show CDR1 as SGHTA and CDR2 as FQGNSA. The CDR3 runs 15 residues. CDR3 DNA sequence: TGTGCCAGCAGCTTAAAAGCGGGGGGGCTGGAGACCCAGTACTTC. It translates to CASSLKAGGLETQYF.

The CDR3 coding sequence is TGCGCCAGCAGCCAAGATGGCAGGGGGACTTCACCCCTCCACTTT. Encoded protein: CASSQDGRGTSPLHF. The chain is built from TRBV4-3 and TRBJ1-6; 7 positions agree with TRBD1. This CDR3 region has 15 residues. V lost 0 bases, J lost 9 bases, and 5 bases stayed unmatched. Germline V CDR1 and CDR2: LGHNA, YSLEER.

This clone turned up a few times. The chain links TRBV2 to TRBJ1-1; TRBD1 matches at 7 bases. The CDR3 consists of 15 residues. The germline CDR1 and CDR2 sequences are SNHLY and FYNNEI. Trimming at V came to 7 bases and at J to 5 bases, leaving 13 bases not matched to a gene. The CDR3 sequence is CASTDRQGGETEAFF. DNA of the CDR3: TGTGCCAGCACTGATCGACAGGGAGGGGAAACTGAAGCTTTCTTT. Full variable domain (rest looked up from reference TRBV2 and TRBJ1-1): EPEVTQTPSHQVTQMGQEVILRCVPISNHLYFYWYRQILGQKVEFLVSFYNNEISEKSEIFDDQFSVERPDGSNFTLKIRSTKLEDSAMYFCASTDRQGGETEAFFGQGTRLTVV.

The V call is TRBV9, the J call TRBJ2-5, with 10 bases matching TRBD1. Losses at the gene ends were 4 bases for V and 5 bases for J; bases not matched to a gene: 8. Germline V gene lookup returns CDR1 SGDLS and CDR2 YYNGEE. This CDR3 comprises 15 residues. CDR3 loop: CASSSTPGQGETQYF. Here the CDR3 DNA reads TGTGCCAGCAGCTCTACTCCGGGACAGGGGGAGACCCAGTACTTC.

V is TRBV18 and J is TRBJ1-2, with a possible D match to TRBD1 (5 bases). This CDR3 has 16 residues. Germline values: CDR1 KGHSH, CDR2 LQKENI. V gave up 1 base and J gave up 0 bases, with 12 bases separating them. The CDR3 coding sequence is TGTGCCAGCTCACCACTTGCGGACACGCCTAACTATGGCTACACCTTC. Its protein product is CASSPLADTPNYGYTF.

The chain has TRBV6-1 and TRBJ2-7; TRBD2 agrees at 8 bases. V gave up 1 base and J gave up 4 bases; unmatched junction bases: 9. CDR3 length equals 16 residues. Germline CDR1 reads MNHNS; CDR2 reads SASEGT. The CDR3 is CASSEGFSGVMYEQYF. The CDR3 DNA is TGTGCCAGCAGTGAAGGGTTTAGCGGGGTCATGTACGAGCAGTACTTC.

This CDR3 reads CASCKGGQGDTEAFF. CDR3 DNA: TGTGCCAGCTGTAAGGGCGGCCAGGGTGACACTGAAGCTTTCTTT. The chain uses TRBV6-1 and TRBJ1-1, with D possibly TRBD1 on 5 matching bases. V was shortened by 8 bases and J by 3 bases, with 19 bases between the two germline ends. Germline V gene sequence: CDR1 MNHNS, CDR2 SASEGT. The CDR3 covers 15 residues.